The clone carrying this T cell receptor (beta chain) was seen just once. This entry belongs to a study of blood T cell repertoires in COVID-19. The CDR3 is 15 residues long. From germline, CDR1 is SEHNR and CDR2 FQNEAQ (reference sequence). V shed 3 bases, J shed 0 bases, and the junction held 4 bases outside the gene matches. Sequencing used immunoSEQ multiplex PCR; TCRdb keeps in-frame clones, though not all of them. The table includes around 95,000 clones, 70% to 90% detected once. This TCR derives from a human donor in a cohort sampled during active COVID-19. The sample comprised peripheral blood. The chain couples TRBV7-9 to TRBJ2-7; TRBD2 matches 8 bases. CDR3 sequence reads: CASSFASGFSYEQYF. The CDR3 coding sequence is TGTGCCAGCAGCTTCGCTAGCGGGTTCTCCTACGAGCAGTACTTC.